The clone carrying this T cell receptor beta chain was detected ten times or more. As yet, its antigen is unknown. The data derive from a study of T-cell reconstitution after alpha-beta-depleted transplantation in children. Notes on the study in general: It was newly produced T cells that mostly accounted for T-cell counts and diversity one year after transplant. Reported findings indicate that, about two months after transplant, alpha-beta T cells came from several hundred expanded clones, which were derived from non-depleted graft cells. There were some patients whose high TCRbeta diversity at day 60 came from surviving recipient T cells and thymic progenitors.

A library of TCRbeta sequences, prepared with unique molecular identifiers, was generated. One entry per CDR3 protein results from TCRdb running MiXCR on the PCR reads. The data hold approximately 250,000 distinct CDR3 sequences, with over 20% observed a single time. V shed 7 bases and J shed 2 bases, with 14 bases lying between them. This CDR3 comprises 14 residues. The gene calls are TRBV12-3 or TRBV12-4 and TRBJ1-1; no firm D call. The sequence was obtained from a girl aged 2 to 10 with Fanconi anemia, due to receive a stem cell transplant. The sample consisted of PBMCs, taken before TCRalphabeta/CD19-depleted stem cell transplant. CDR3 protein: CASTIHFPNTEAFF. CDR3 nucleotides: TGTGCCAGCACCATACACTTCCCCAACACTGAAGCTTTCTTT.